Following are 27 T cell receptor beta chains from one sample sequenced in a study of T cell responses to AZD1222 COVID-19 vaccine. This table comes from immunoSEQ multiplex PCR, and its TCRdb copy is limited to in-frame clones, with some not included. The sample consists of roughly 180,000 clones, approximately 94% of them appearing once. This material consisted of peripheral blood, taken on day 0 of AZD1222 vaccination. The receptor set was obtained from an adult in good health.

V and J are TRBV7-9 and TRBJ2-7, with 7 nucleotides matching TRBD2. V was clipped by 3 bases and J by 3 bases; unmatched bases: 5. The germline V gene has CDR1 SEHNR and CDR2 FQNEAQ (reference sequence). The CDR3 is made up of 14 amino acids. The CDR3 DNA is TGTGCCAGCAGCTTCGGGGGGATACACTACGAGCAGTACTTC. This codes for CASSFGGIHYEQYF.

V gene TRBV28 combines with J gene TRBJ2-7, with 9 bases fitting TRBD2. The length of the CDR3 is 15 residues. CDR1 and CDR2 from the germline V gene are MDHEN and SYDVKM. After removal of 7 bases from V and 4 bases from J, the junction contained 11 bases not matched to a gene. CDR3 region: CASIPNGLAFYEQYF. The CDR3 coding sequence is TGTGCCAGCATCCCAAATGGACTAGCGTTTTACGAGCAGTACTTC.

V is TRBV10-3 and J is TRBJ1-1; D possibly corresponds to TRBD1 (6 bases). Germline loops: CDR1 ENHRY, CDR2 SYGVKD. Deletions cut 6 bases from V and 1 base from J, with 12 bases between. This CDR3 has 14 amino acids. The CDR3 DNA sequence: TGTGCCATCAGCCGGCAACAGGGGAACACTGAAGCTTTCTTT. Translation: CAISRQQGNTEAFF.

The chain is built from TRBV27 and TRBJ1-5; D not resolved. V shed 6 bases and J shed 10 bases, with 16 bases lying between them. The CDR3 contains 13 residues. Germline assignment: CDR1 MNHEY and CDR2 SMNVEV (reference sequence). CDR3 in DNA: TGTGCCAGCAGCCCGATGCCCCTTTCACCCCAGCATTTT. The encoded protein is CASSPMPLSPQHF.

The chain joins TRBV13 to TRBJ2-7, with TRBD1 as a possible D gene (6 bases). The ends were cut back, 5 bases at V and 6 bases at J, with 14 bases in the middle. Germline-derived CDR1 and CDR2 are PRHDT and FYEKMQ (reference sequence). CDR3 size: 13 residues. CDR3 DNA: TGTGCCAGCAGCGAGAACAGGGCTCTCGAGCAGTACTTC. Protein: CASSENRALEQYF.

This CDR3 reads CASSVSQRGTGELFF. As DNA, the CDR3 is TGTGCCAGCAGCGTATCCCAACGGGGCACCGGGGAGCTGTTTTTT. The genes are TRBV9 and TRBJ2-2; D is possibly TRBD2 (5 bases). Germline V gene lookup returns CDR1 SGDLS and CDR2 YYNGEE. The CDR3 consists of 15 residues. Trimming removed 1 base from V and 4 bases from J, with 11 bases in between.

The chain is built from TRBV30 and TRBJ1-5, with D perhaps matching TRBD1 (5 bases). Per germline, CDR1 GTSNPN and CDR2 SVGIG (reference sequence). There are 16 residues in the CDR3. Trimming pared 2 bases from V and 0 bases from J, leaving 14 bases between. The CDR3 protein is CAWSYRQQFSNQPQHF. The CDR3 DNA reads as TGTGCCTGGAGTTATCGACAGCAATTTAGCAATCAGCCCCAGCATTTT.

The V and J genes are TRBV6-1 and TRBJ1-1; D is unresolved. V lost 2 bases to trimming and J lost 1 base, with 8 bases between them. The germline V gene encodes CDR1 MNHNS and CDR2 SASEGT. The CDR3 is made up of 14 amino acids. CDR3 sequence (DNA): TGTGCCAGCAGTGAAAACTGGAAGAACACTGAAGCTTTCTTT. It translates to CASSENWKNTEAFF.

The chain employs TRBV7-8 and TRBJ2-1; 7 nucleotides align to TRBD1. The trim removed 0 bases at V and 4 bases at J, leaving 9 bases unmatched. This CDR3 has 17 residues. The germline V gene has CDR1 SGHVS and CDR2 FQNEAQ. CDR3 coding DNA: TGTGCCAGCAGCTTAGCCCTACTAGGACAGGTTTACAATGAGCAGTTCTTC. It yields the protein CASSLALLGQVYNEQFF.

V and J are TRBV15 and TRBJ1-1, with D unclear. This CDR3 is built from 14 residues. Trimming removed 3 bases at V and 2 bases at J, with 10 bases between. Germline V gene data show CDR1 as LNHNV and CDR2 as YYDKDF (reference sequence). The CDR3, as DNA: TGTGCCACCAGCAGCGGACGGCCAAACACTGAAGCTTTCTTT. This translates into CATSSGRPNTEAFF.

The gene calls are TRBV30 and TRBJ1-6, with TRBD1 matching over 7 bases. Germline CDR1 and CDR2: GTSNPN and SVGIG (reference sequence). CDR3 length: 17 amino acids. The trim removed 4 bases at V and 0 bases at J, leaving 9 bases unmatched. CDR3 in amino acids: CAWNGGTDSSYNSPLHF. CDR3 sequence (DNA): TGTGCCTGGAACGGGGGGACAGACAGCTCCTATAATTCACCCCTCCACTTT. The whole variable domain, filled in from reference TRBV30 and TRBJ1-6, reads SQTIHQWPATLVQPVGSPLSLECTVEGTSNPNLYWYRQAAGRGLQLLFYSVGIGQISSEVPQNLSASRPQDRQFILSSKKLLLSDSGFYLCAWNGGTDSSYNSPLHFGNGTRLTVT.

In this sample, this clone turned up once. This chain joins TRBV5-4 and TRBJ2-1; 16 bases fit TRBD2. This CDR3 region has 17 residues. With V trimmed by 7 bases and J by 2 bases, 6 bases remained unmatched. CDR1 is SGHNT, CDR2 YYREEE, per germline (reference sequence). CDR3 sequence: CASVGTSGRAPYNEQFF. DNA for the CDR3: TGTGCCAGCGTAGGGACTAGCGGGAGGGCCCCCTACAATGAGCAGTTCTTC.

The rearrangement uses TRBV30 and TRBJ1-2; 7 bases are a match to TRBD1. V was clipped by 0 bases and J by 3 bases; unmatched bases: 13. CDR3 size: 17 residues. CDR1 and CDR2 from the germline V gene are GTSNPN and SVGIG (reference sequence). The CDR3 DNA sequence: TGTGCCTGGAGTGTACCTCGAGAGGGGGCAATATACTATGGCTACACCTTC. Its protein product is CAWSVPREGAIYYGYTF. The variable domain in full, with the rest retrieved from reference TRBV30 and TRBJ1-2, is SQTIHQWPATLVQPVGSPLSLECTVEGTSNPNLYWYRQAAGRGLQLLFYSVGIGQISSEVPQNLSASRPQDRQFILSSKKLLLSDSGFYLCAWSVPREGAIYYGYTFGSGTRLTVV.

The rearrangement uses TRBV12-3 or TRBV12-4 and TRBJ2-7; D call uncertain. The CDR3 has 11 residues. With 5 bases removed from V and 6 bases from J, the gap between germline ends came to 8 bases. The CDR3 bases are TGTGCCAGCAGTCCCAGGAGCGAGCAGTACTTC. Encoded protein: CASSPRSEQYF.

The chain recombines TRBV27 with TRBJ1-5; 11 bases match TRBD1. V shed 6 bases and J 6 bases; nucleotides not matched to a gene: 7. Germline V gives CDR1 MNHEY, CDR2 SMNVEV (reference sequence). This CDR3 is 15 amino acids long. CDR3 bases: TGTGCCAGCAGCTTGGGACAGGGGGTTGGTCAGCCCCAGCATTTT. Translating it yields CASSLGQGVGQPQHF.

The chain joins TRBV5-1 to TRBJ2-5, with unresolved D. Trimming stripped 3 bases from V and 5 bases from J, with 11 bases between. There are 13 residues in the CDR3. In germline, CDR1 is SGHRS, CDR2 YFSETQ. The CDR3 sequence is CASSSDPQETQYF. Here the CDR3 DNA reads TGCGCCAGCAGCTCTGACCCCCAGGAGACCCAGTACTTC.

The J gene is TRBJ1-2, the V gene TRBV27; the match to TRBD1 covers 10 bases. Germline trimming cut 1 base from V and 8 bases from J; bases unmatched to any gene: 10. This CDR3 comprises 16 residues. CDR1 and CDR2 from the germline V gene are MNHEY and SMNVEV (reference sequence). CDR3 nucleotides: TGTGCCAGCAGTTTATTTTGGACAGGGGGATCGGAAGGCTACACCTTC. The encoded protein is CASSLFWTGGSEGYTF.

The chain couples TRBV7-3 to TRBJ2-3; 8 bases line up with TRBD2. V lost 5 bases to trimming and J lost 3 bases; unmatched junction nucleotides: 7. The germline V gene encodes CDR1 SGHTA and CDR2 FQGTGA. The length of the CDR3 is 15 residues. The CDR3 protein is CASSPGGGLTDTQYF. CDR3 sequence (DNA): TGTGCCAGCAGCCCCGGGGGGGGGCTAACAGATACGCAGTATTTT.

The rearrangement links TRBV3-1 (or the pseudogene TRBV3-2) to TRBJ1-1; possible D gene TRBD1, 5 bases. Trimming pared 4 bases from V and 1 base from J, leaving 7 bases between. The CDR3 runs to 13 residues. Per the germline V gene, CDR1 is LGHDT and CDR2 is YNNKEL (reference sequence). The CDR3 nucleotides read TGTGCCAGCAGCCCGCAGGGGAACACTGAAGCTTTCTTT. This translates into CASSPQGNTEAFF.

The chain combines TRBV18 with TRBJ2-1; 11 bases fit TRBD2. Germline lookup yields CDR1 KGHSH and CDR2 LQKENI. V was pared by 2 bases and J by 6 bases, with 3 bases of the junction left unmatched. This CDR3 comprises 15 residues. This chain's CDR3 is CASSPMTSGANEQFF. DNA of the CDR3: TGTGCCAGCTCACCAATGACTAGCGGGGCCAATGAGCAGTTCTTC.

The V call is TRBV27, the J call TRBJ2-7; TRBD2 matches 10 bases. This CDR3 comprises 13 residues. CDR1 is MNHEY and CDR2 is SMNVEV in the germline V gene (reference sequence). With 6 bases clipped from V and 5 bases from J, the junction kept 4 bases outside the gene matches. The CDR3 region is CASSKREGDEQYF. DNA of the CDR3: TGTGCCAGCAGCAAGCGGGAGGGGGACGAGCAGTACTTC.

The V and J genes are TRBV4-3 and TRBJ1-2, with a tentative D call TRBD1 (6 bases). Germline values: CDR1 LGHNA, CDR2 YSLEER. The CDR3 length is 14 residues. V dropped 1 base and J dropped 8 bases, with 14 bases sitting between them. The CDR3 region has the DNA TGCGCCAGCAGCCAAGCGGGGGGCGCGGGGGGCTACACCTTC. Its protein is CASSQAGGAGGYTF.

The CDR3 loop reads CASSQGPDRGADEQFF. DNA of the CDR3: TGTGCCAGCAGCCAAGGGCCGGACAGGGGGGCGGATGAGCAGTTCTTC. The J gene is TRBJ2-1, the V gene TRBV3-1 (or the pseudogene TRBV3-2), with 10 positions matching TRBD1. The CDR3 length is 16 residues. CDR1 is LGHDT and CDR2 is YNNKEL in the germline V gene (reference sequence). J gave up 8 bases and V 1 base, and 8 bases lay outside the gene matches.

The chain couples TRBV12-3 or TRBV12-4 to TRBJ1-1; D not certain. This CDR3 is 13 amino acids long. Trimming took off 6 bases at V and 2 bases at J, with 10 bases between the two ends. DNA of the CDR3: TGTGCCAGCAGCCCCAAGCAAAACACTGAAGCTTTCTTT. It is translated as CASSPKQNTEAFF.

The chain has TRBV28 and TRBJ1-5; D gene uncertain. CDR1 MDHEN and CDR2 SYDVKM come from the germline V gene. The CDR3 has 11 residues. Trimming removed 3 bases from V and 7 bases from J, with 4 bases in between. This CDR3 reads CASSFRQPQHF. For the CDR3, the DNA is TGTGCCAGCAGTTTTAGGCAGCCCCAGCATTTT.

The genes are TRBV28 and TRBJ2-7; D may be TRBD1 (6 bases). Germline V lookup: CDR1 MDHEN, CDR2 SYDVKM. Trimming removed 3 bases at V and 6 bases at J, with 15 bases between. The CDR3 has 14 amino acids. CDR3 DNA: TGTGCCAGCAGTTTCAGGGGCCACTCACTCGAGCAGTACTTC. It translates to CASSFRGHSLEQYF.

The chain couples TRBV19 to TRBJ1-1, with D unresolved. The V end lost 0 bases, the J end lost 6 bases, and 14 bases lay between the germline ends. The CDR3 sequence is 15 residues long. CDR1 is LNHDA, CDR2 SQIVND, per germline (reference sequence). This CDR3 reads CASSIEDGIKAEAFF. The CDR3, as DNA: TGTGCCAGTAGTATAGAAGACGGGATAAAGGCTGAAGCTTTCTTT.